This TCR beta chain is drawn from a study of T cells in Graves' hyperthyroidism and ophthalmopathy. Study results and limitations: Clonotypes that were expanded in thyroid above 0.001 mostly appeared in blood too.

Template material for amplifying TCR beta CDR3 regions consisted of RNA transcripts. HTBI primers were the set used in a first-round RT-PCR of the TCR CDR3. One entry per CDR3 protein results from TCRdb running MiXCR on the multiplex PCR reads. The profile shows fewer than 400,000 distinct CDR3 sequences, roughly an eighth of them singletons. For this clonotype: Its antigen is as yet unknown.

Lactation, pregnancy, other autoimmune disease or uncontrolled infection led to exclusion of patients. Trimming removed 6 bases from V and 6 bases from J, with 15 bases in between. Germline-derived CDR1 and CDR2 are DFQATT and SNEGSKA (reference sequence). The length of the CDR3 is 13 residues. The source is a man aged 50 to 59 with Graves' ophthalmopathy. The sample was blood. V gene TRBV20-1 combines with J gene TRBJ2-4; D is undetermined. The CDR3 reads CSANLNPVNIQYF. DNA for the CDR3: TGCAGTGCCAATTTGAATCCGGTAAACATTCAGTACTTC.